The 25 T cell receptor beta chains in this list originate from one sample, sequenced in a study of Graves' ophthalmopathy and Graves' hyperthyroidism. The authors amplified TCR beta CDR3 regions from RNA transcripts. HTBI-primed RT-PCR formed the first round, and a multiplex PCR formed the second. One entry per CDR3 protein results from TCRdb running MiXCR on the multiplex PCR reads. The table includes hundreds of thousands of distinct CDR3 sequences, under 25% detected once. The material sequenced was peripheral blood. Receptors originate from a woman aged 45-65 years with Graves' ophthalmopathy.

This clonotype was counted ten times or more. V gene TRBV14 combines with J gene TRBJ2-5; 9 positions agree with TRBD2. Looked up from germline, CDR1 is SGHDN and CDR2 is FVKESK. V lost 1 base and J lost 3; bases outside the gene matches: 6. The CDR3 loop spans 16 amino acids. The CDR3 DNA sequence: TGTGCCAGCAGCCAAGGATCGACTAGCGGTAAAGAGACCCAGTACTTC. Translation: CASSQGSTSGKETQYF.

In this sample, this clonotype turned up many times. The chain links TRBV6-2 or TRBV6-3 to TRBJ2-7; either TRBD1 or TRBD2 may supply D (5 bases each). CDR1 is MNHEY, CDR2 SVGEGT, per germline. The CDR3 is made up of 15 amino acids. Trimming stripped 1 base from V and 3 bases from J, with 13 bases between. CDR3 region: CASSYFGTKGYEQYF. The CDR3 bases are TGTGCCAGCAGTTACTTCGGGACCAAAGGCTACGAGCAGTACTTC.

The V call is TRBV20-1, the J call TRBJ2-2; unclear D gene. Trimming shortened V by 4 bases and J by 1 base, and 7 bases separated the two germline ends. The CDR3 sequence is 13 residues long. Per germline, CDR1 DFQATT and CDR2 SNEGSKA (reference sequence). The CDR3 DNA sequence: TGCAGTGCTACCTTAGGGAACACCGGGGAGCTGTTTTTT. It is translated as CSATLGNTGELFF.

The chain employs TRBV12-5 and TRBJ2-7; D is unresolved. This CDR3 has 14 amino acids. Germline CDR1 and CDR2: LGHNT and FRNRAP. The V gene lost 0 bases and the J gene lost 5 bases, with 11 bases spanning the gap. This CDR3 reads CASGLVAPADEQYF. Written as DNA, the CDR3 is TGTGCTAGTGGTTTGGTAGCCCCTGCAGACGAGCAGTACTTC. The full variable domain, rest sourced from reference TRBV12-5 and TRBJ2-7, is DARVTQTPRHKVTEMGQEVTMRCQPILGHNTVFWYRQTMMQGLELLAYFRNRAPLDDSGMPKDRFSAEMPDATLATLKIQPSEPRDSAVYFCASGLVAPADEQYFGPGTRLTVT.

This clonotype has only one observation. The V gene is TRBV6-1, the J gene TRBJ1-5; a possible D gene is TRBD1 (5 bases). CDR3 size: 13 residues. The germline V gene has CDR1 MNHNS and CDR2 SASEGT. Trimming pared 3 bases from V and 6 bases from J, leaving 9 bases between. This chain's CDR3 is CASSDWRGQPQHF. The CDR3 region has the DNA TGTGCCAGCAGTGATTGGAGGGGTCAGCCCCAGCATTTT.

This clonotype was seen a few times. The CDR3 DNA reads as TGCAGCGTTGAGCGGGGACAGGGTTACGAGCAGTACTTC. It is translated as CSVERGQGYEQYF. This rearrangement joins TRBV29-1 to TRBJ2-7; 9 bases agree with TRBD1. CDR3 length equals 13 residues. The junction had 4 bases not matched to a gene; V was cut back by 3 bases and J by 4 bases. Germline V gives CDR1 SQVTM, CDR2 ANQGSEA.

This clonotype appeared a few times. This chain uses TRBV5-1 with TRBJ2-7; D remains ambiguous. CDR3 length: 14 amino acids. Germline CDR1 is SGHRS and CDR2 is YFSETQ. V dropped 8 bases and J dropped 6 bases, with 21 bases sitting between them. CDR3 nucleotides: TGCGCCAGTACATCGGGCACAGACCTAGGCGAGCAGTACTTC. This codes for CASTSGTDLGEQYF.

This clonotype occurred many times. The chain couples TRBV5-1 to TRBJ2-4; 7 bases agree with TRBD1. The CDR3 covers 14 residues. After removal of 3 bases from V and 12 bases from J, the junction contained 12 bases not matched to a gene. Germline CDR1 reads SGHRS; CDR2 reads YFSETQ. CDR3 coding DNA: TGCGCCAGCAGCTCAGACACCACAGGGGTCCGTCAGTACTTC. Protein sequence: CASSSDTTGVRQYF.

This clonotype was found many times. Here the CDR3 DNA reads TGTGCCAGCAACTCTGGGGGGAGTTACGAGCAGTACTTC. The encoded protein is CASNSGGSYEQYF. J is TRBJ2-7 and V is TRBV12-3 or TRBV12-4; perhaps TRBD2 as D (6 bases). Trimming cost V 7 bases and J 4 bases, with 14 bases left between them. The CDR3 loop spans 13 amino acids.

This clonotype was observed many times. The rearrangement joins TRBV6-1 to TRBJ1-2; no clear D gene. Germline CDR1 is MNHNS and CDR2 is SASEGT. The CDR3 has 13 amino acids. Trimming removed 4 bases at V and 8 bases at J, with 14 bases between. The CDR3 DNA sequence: TGTGCCAGCAGTGCCTTGGCCCTAGGGGGCTACACCTTC. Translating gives CASSALALGGYTF.

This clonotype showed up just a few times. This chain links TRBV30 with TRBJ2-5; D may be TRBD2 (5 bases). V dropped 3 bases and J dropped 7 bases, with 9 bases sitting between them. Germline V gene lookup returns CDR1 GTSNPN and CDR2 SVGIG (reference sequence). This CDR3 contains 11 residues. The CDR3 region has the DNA TGTGCCTGGAGCGGTCGGGGGACCCAGTACTTC. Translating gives CAWSGRGTQYF.

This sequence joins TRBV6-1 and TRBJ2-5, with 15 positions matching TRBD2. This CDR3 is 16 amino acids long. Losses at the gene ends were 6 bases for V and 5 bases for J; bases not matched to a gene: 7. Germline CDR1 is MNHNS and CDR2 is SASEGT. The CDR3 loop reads CASRRTSGGAKETQYF. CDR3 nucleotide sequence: TGTGCCAGCAGACGGACTAGCGGGGGGGCAAAGGAGACCCAGTACTTC.

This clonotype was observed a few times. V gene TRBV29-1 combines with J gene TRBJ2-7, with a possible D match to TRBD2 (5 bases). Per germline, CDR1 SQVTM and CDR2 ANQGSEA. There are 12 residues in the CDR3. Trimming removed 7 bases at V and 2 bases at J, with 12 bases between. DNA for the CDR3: TGCAGCGCAAGGGAGACCCCCTACGAGCAGTACTTC. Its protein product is CSARETPYEQYF.

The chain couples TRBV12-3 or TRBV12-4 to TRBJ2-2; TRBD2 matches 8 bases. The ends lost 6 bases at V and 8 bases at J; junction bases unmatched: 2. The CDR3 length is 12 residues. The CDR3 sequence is CASRTSAGELFF. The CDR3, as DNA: TGTGCCAGCAGGACTAGCGCTGGGGAGCTGTTTTTT.

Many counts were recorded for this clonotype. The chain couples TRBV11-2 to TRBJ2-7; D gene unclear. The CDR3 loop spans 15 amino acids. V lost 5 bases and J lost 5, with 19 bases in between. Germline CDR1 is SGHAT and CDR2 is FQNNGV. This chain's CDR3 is CASSLREIRGNEQYF. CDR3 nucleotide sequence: TGTGCCAGCAGCCTAAGAGAGATCCGTGGGAACGAGCAGTACTTC.

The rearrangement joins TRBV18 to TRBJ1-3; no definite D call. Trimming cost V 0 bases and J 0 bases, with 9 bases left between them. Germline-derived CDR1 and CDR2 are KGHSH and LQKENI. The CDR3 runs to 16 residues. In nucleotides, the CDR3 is TGTGCCAGCTCACCACCGAGAGCCGGCTCTGGAAACACCATATATTTT. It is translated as CASSPPRAGSGNTIYF.

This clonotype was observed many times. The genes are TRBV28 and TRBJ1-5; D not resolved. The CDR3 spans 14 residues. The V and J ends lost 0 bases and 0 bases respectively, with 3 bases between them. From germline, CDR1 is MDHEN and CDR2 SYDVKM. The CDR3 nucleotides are TGTGCCAGCAGTTTATGGGTTAGCAATCAGCCCCAGCATTTT. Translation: CASSLWVSNQPQHF.

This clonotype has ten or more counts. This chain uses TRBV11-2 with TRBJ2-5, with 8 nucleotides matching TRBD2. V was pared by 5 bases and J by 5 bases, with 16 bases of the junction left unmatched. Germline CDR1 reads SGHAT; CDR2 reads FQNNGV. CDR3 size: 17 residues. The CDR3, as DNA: TGTGCCAGCAGCCCCCGACTAGCGCGGGGGAGGGCGGAGACCCAGTACTTC. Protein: CASSPRLARGRAETQYF. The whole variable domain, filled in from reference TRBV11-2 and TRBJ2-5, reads EAGVAQSPRYKIIEKRQSVAFWCNPISGHATLYWYQQILGQGPKLLIQFQNNGVVDDSQLPKDRFSAERLKGVDSTLKIQPAKLEDSAVYLCASSPRLARGRAETQYFGPGTRLLVL.

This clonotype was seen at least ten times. The CDR3 DNA is TGCAGTGCTAGGTGGCCCCAAAACACCGGGGAGCTGTTTTTT. Amino acids: CSARWPQNTGELFF. The chain is built from TRBV20-1 and TRBJ2-2; D ambiguous. The CDR3 runs 14 residues. From germline, CDR1 is DFQATT and CDR2 SNEGSKA (reference sequence). Between the trimmed V and J ends, which lost 3 bases and 2 bases, there was a span of 10 bases.

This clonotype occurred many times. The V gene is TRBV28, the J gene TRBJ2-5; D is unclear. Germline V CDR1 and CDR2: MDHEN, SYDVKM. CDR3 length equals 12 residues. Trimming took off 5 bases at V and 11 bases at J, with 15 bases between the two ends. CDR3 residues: CASSKPPGLQYF. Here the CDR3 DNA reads TGTGCCAGCAGTAAACCGCCGGGCCTGCAGTACTTC.

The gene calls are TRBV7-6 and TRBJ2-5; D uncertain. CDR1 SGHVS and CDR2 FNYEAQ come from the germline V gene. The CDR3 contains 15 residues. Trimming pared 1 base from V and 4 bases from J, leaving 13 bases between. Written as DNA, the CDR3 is TGTGCCAGCAGCTTAGACCAAATGCTGGGAGAGACCCAGTACTTC. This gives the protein CASSLDQMLGETQYF.

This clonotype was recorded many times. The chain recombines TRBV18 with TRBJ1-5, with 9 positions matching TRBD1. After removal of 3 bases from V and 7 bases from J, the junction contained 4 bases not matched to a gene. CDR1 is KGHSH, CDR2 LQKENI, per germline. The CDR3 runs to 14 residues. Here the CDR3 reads CASSPGTGSQPQHF. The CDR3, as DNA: TGTGCCAGCTCACCCGGGACAGGGAGCCAGCCCCAGCATTTT.

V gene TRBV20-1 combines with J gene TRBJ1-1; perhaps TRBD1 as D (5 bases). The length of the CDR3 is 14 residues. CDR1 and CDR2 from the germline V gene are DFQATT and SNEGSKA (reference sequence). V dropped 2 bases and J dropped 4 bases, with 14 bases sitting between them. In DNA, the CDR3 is TGCAGTGCTAGAAAAGGGGTCGGGGGCACTGAAGCTTTCTTT. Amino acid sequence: CSARKGVGGTEAFF.

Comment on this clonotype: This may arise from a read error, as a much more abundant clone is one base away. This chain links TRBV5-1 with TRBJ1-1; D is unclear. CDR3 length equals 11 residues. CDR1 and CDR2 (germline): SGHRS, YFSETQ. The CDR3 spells CASSFGSEALF. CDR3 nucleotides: TGCGCCAGCAGCTTCGGGTCTGAAGCTCTCTTT. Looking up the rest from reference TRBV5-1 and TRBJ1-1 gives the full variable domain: KAGVTQTPRYLIKTRGQQVTLSCSPISGHRSVSWYQQTPGQGLQFLFEYFSETQRNKGNFPGRFSGRQFSNSRSEMNVSTLELGDSALYLCASSFGSEALFGQGTRLTVV.

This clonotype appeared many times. Here the CDR3 DNA reads TGTGCCAGCAAACAGGGTAATCAGCCCCAGCATTTT. It translates to CASKQGNQPQHF. The chain employs TRBV6-1 and TRBJ1-5, with a possible D match to TRBD1 (6 bases). V was trimmed by 7 bases and J by 4 bases, leaving 8 bases between them. The CDR3 length is 12 residues. Germline CDR1 and CDR2: MNHNS and SASEGT.